This T cell receptor (beta chain) was retrieved from a study of control samples from healthy donors and cancer patients. The CDR3 spans 13 residues. Germline CDR1 SGHTA, CDR2 FQGNSA. Between the trimmed V and J ends, which lost 1 base and 4 bases, there was a span of 5 bases. The assay was immunoSEQ multiplex PCR, and TCRdb's table has in-frame clones only and misses some. Found here are approximately 140,000 clones, 80% to 95% of them singletons; the top ten hold 5.8%. The chain carries TRBV7-2 and TRBJ1-5; no definite D call. The TCR comes from a young man in good health. Specimen: blood. CDR3 in amino acids: CASSLEANQPQHF. The CDR3 nucleotides are TGTGCCAGCAGCTTAGAGGCAAATCAGCCCCAGCATTTT. The full variable domain, with the rest looked up from reference TRBV7-2 and TRBJ1-5, is GAGVSQSPSNKVTEKGKDVELRCDPISGHTALYWYRQSLGQGLEFLIYFQGNSAPDKSGLPSDRFSAERTGGSVSTLTIQRTQQEDSAVYLCASSLEANQPQHFGDGTRLSIL.